The entry below describes one T cell receptor (beta chain). The antigen remains unidentified. The record originates from a study of cytomegalovirus exposure and HLA in healthy donors. Study-wide results and limits: Fewer N-insertions than the roughly 630-donor mean were reportedly shown by an Asian-associated ancestry cluster in a later analysis.

Germline CDR1 SGHRS, CDR2 YFSETQ. V was clipped by 3 bases and J by 2 bases, with 10 bases between them. The CDR3 totals 14 residues. Primers: 60 Vbeta forward and 13 Jbeta reverse. Sequencing used immunoSEQ multiplex PCR; TCRdb keeps in-frame clones, though not all of them. The table shows some 110,000 clones, with about three quarters occurring only once. The sample comprised PBMCs. This TCR came from a boy aged 10-17 years in good health and CMV-seronegative. J is TRBJ2-3 and V is TRBV5-1; D gene ambiguous. CDR3 loop: CASSSRSPTDTQYF. CDR3 in DNA: TGCGCCAGCAGCTCGCGGAGCCCCACAGATACGCAGTATTTT. The full variable domain, rest sourced from reference TRBV5-1 and TRBJ2-3, is KAGVTQTPRYLIKTRGQQVTLSCSPISGHRSVSWYQQTPGQGLQFLFEYFSETQRNKGNFPGRFSGRQFSNSRSEMNVSTLELGDSALYLCASSSRSPTDTQYFGPGTRLTVL.